Here is one T cell receptor beta chain with its context. The target antigen is unknown. From the reads, TCRdb called clonotypes with MiXCR, one entry per CDR3 protein. The sample shows roughly 150,000 distinct CDR3 sequences, 23% of them seen only once. This entry is derived from a study of T cell repertoires in cytomegalovirus infection. This CDR3 has 14 amino acids. Trimming removed 7 bases from V and 2 bases from J, with 13 bases in between. The germline V gene encodes CDR1 MNHEY and CDR2 SVGEGT. Points from the study as a whole: Based on cumulative public TCR beta family frequency, carriers of CMV plus the relevant HLA were identified.

V usage is TRBV6-2 or TRBV6-3 and J usage is TRBJ2-3; a possible D gene is TRBD1 (6 bases). The sequence was obtained from a human donor in good health (CMV status not recorded). Some clones in this sample may be carry-over from other donors' samples. The sequencing input was PBMCs. CDR3 residues: CASTRQVDTDTQYF. CDR3 DNA: TGTGCCAGCACCCGACAGGTAGACACAGATACGCAGTATTTT.